One T cell receptor (beta chain) is described in this entry. The antigen it recognizes is unknown. No qualities accompany the bases; no much larger clone lies one base away. This sample is drawn from a study of vaccination and CD4 T cells after COVID-19 (dated by TCRdb to between 2020 and 2023). About the study as a whole: Convalescent patients had a positive SARS-CoV-2 result on nasal swab PCR, and of these patients, several had mild disease and one had severe disease. Post-COVID blood samples were collected from convalescent patients a median of around 96 days after diagnosis, with a range of roughly 35 to 170 days. The convalescent cohort comprised six males and four females, including two Hispanic individuals, seven Caucasians, two Asians and one multiracial person. The time from the second vaccine dose to post-vaccine blood sampling had a median of around 72 days and ranged from about 14 to 241 days. Control cultures used a CEFX viral epitope pool as positive control, an HIV-1 Nef peptide pool as negative control, or no peptide. Each participant got two doses of either the Pfizer-BioNTech BNT162b2 vaccine (n=8) or the Moderna mRNA-1273 vaccine (n=2). In ten to eleven COVID-19 convalescent patients and 4 infection-naive healthy vaccine recipients, the spike-specific CD4+ TCR repertoire before mRNA vaccination was compared with the repertoire after mRNA vaccination. Culture stimuli were overlapping spike peptide pools from SARS-CoV-2 and from the common cold coronaviruses HCoV-NL63, HCoV-OC43 and HCoV-229E. Findings and caveats that apply to the study as a whole: Among the post-vaccine SARS-CoV-2-reactive clones in convalescent patients, a median about 87% showed up only after vaccination, which suggests vaccine-specific priming. The number of convalescent patients in the study was relatively small, and the study did not examine early timepoints following natural infection. The median number of SARS-CoV-2-reactive clonotypes rose from 20 to 25 after infection to 30 to 45 after vaccination, but the change was not significant. Of the vaccine-specific clones in convalescent patients, 304 of 307, or nearly all, reacted only to SARS-CoV-2 spike and did not cross-react with common cold coronaviruses.

The library was obtained by PCR. TCR sequencing of DNA from cultured CD4+ T cells used the Oncomine TCR Beta short-read assay at the Johns Hopkins FTIC core. The QIAamp micro DNA kit was used to extract genomic DNA from the cultured CD4+ T cells. Oncomine TCR Beta libraries made from cultured CD4+ T cells were pooled using unique dual indexes and sequenced on an Illumina iSeq 100. On the authors' methods: Non-productive sequences were removed, and CDR3s not starting with C, not ending with F or W, or shorter than 7 amino acids were discarded. The MANAFEST web application was used to identify antigen-specific clonotypes by comparing peptide-stimulated wells against reference wells and other culture wells. To be called positive, a clone needed an FDR below 0.05, an odds ratio above 5, and a productive frequency above 0.1% in at least two of three replicate wells. Clonotypes that were significantly expanded in both SARS-CoV-2 spike wells and at least one common cold coronavirus spike condition were defined as cross-reactive. Using R version 3.6.1, CDR3 homology was evaluated through Levenshtein distances (stringdist) along with unrooted phylogenetic trees (ape). TCRdb ran its own pipeline on the public reads, namely fastp trimming at Q25 and MiXCR clone calling, and kept in-frame beta chains. CDR3 protein duplicates are merged, each entry listing the most common genes and DNA. The V and J calls come from TCRdb's annotation, not from the publication. The sample table shows approximately 9,400 distinct CDR3 sequences, and over 60% are seen once. The ten largest clones add up to about 8.1% of the sample.

V lost 8 bases and J lost 0 bases; the stretch between them is 11 bases long. The CDR3 measures 15 amino acids from cysteine to phenylalanine. The CDR3 DNA has 45 bases and is translated from base 1. CDR1 and CDR2, per the germline V gene, are MNHNS and SASEGT. The sample's treatment or condition label, decoded: 10-day PBMC culture with coronavirus spike peptide pools or control peptides (ViraFEST assay). The study used the ViraFEST assay, which expanded antigen-specific T cells with peptide pools and then identified expanded clonotypes by TCR sequencing. Positive SARS-CoV-2 PCR tests in the convalescent patients dated from March to December 2020, before Alpha, Beta and Delta variants emerged in the United States. Each well held approximately 2 million PBMCs cultured in IMDM containing around 5% human AB serum and approximately 9.1 IU/ml IL-2, with around 9.7 ug/ml peptide pools added. On days 3 and 7, half of the culture medium was replaced with fresh IL-2-containing medium. After approximately eleven days of culture, CD4+ T cells were isolated by negative selection using the EasySep CD4+ T cell isolation kit. Ficoll-Paque Plus gradient centrifugation was used to isolate PBMCs from whole blood, and the isolated PBMCs were then either used fresh or cryopreserved at -140C. Each culture condition was generally run in triplicate wells.

This TCR derives from a human donor who had recovered from COVID-19. The specimen sequenced was CD4+ T cells from blood, cultured in vitro. This receptor chain uses TRBV6-1 and TRBJ2-6; TRBD1 might be the D gene, on 5 matching bases. The DNA sequence follows: TGTGCCAGCTTAGGGGCGAGCTCTGGGGCCAACGTCCTGACTTTC. This translates into CASLGASSGANVLTF.